These 25 T cell receptor beta chains were sequenced from one sample in a study of shared clonotypes between healthy human individuals. Only in-frame clones appear in the TCRdb table, and some are missing; sequencing was by immunoSEQ multiplex PCR. The repertoire holds over 850,000 clones, with more than 75% as singletons. Sequencing was carried out using memory CD4+ T cells from PBMCs. The subset: CD45RA-negative fraction. Source of these receptors: a man in his late teens or twenties in good health. Some clones in this sample may be carry-over from other donors' samples.

The CDR3 coding sequence is TGTGCCAGCAGCCGACGGGACGGAGGCTACACCTTC. It is translated as CASSRRDGGYTF. The chain combines TRBV28 with TRBJ1-2; TRBD1 is a possible D gene (5 bases). CDR3 length equals 12 residues. Germline lookup yields CDR1 MDHEN and CDR2 SYDVKM. V lost 6 bases and J 8 bases, leaving 13 bases between the germline ends.

This rearrangement joins TRBV29-1 to TRBJ1-2, with D unclear. From germline, CDR1 is SQVTM and CDR2 ANQGSEA. The CDR3 covers 12 residues. The V gene lost 4 bases and the J gene lost 0 bases, with 6 bases spanning the gap. CDR3: CSVVAANYGYTF. CDR3 coding DNA: TGCAGCGTTGTAGCGGCTAACTATGGCTACACCTTC.

In its sample, this clone was seen once. The rearrangement uses TRBV28 and TRBJ2-7; D gene uncertain. V lost 6 bases and J 0 bases, leaving 9 bases between the germline ends. The germline V gene encodes CDR1 MDHEN and CDR2 SYDVKM. This CDR3 has 13 residues. The DNA of the CDR3 is TGTGCCAGCAGGGTAGGCGGCTCCTACGAGCAGTACTTC. Residues: CASRVGGSYEQYF.

This clone was picked up a small number of times. The rearrangement joins TRBV27 to TRBJ2-7, with TRBD2 matching over 7 bases. The CDR3 runs 16 residues. The V gene's germline CDR1 is MNHEY and CDR2 SMNVEV (reference sequence). V shed 7 bases and J 1 base; nucleotides not matched to a gene: 13. CDR3 nucleotide sequence: TGTGCCAGCAAACTCGGGGGAGGGCGTACTTCCTACGAGCAGTACTTC. As protein: CASKLGGGRTSYEQYF.

The CDR3 is CASSVGGVVVSYNEQFF. CDR3 sequence (DNA): TGTGCCAGCAGCGTAGGTGGGGTGGTCGTCTCCTACAATGAGCAGTTCTTC. V and J are TRBV9 and TRBJ2-1; D is unresolved. V was pared by 0 bases and J by 0 bases, with 13 bases between. CDR1 SGDLS and CDR2 YYNGEE come from the germline V gene. There are 17 residues in the CDR3.

This clone was picked up a small number of times. The V call is TRBV7-3, the J call TRBJ2-5; perhaps D is TRBD1 or TRBD2 (6 bases each). Trimming removed 1 base at V and 7 bases at J, with 19 bases between. Per the germline V gene, CDR1 is SGHTA and CDR2 is FQGTGA. The CDR3 sequence is 16 residues long. CDR3 bases: TGTGCCAGCAGCTTAATGGGGACACCCGGGGGTGGGACCCAGTACTTC. Its translation is CASSLMGTPGGGTQYF.

The rearrangement links TRBV27 to TRBJ1-1, with 11 bases lining up with TRBD1. The CDR3 is 16 residues long. V dropped 6 bases and J dropped 2; count of bases not matched to a gene: 8. Germline V lookup: CDR1 MNHEY, CDR2 SMNVEV (reference sequence). The CDR3 here is CASSRGQGVPNTEAFF. The CDR3 nucleotides are TGTGCCAGCAGCAGGGGACAGGGGGTTCCTAACACTGAAGCTTTCTTT.

CDR3 nucleotides: TGTGCCAGGGGGGGTACGGACAGAGAAGAGACCCAGTACTTC. Translated, it gives CARGGTDREETQYF. The chain links TRBV2 to TRBJ2-5; D is possibly TRBD1 or TRBD2 (6 bases each). Germline CDR1 reads SNHLY; CDR2 reads FYNNEI. V lost 9 bases and J 3 bases, leaving 17 bases between the germline ends. The CDR3 contains 14 residues.

The gene calls are TRBV5-1 and TRBJ2-2, with 11 bases lining up with TRBD1. Germline-derived CDR1 and CDR2 are SGHRS and YFSETQ. Trimming removed 3 bases from V and 7 bases from J; junction bases left unmatched: 5. The CDR3 spans 15 residues. CDR3 DNA: TGCGCCAGCAGCTACGGACAGGGGGCTGGCGGGGAGCTGTTTTTT. The encoded protein is CASSYGQGAGGELFF.

The V gene is TRBV5-6, the J gene TRBJ2-3, with TRBD2 matching over 8 bases. V shed 2 bases, J shed 1 base, and the junction held 0 bases outside the gene matches. This CDR3 spans 14 amino acids. Germline V CDR1 and CDR2: SGHDT, YYEEEE. The CDR3 sequence is CASSFSGGTDTQYF. DNA for the CDR3: TGTGCCAGCAGCTTTAGCGGGGGCACAGATACGCAGTATTTT.

The rearrangement links TRBV28 to TRBJ1-1; D remains unclear. V was trimmed by 4 bases and J by 6 bases, leaving 9 bases between them. There are 12 residues in the CDR3. Looked up from germline, CDR1 is MDHEN and CDR2 is SYDVKM. In nucleotides, the CDR3 is TGTGCCAGCAGTTGGAGTACTCCTGAAGCTTTCTTT. It yields the protein CASSWSTPEAFF.

This sequence joins TRBV10-2 and TRBJ2-3, with D possibly being TRBD1 (7 bases). Germline V lookup: CDR1 WSHSY, CDR2 SAAADI. This CDR3 contains 18 residues. The V gene lost 5 bases and the J gene lost 4 bases, with 25 bases spanning the gap. The CDR3 bases are TGCGCCAGCAGTCCGTCAGGTGGAGGGGGCTGGGGACCAGATACGCAGTATTTT. Amino acids: CASSPSGGGGWGPDTQYF.

The rearrangement links TRBV28 to TRBJ1-4; no clear D gene. The CDR3 totals 19 residues. Trimming left V 0 bases short and J 7 bases short, with 24 bases between. The germline V gene has CDR1 MDHEN and CDR2 SYDVKM. As DNA, the CDR3 is TGTGCCAGCAGTTTATGGGGCGGGTGGATGAAGGGCGGACCTGAAAAACTGTTTTTT. It is translated as CASSLWGGWMKGGPEKLFF.

This chain joins TRBV28 and TRBJ2-5, with unresolved D. Germline V gene lookup returns CDR1 MDHEN and CDR2 SYDVKM. The CDR3 has 15 residues. Deletions cut 6 bases from V and 2 bases from J, with 16 bases between. CDR3 DNA: TGTGCCAGCAGCCCTTGGCAAGCTCTGCAAGAGACCCAGTACTTC. Protein: CASSPWQALQETQYF.

J is TRBJ1-5 and V is TRBV28; D is possibly TRBD1 (5 bases). The V end was cut by 6 bases, the J end by 9 bases, with 18 bases between. Germline V gives CDR1 MDHEN, CDR2 SYDVKM. This CDR3 is 14 amino acids long. The CDR3 is CASSWGEGHGPQHF. The CDR3 DNA reads as TGTGCCAGCAGCTGGGGGGAAGGACACGGGCCCCAGCATTTT.

The chain uses TRBV9 and TRBJ2-5, with 7 bases fitting TRBD2. V was clipped by 0 bases and J by 7 bases; unmatched bases: 3. This CDR3 is built from 13 residues. Germline-derived CDR1 and CDR2 are SGDLS and YYNGEE. CDR3 region: CASSVVGGMTQYF. The CDR3 DNA is TGTGCCAGCAGCGTAGTGGGGGGGATGACCCAGTACTTC.

The rearrangement uses TRBV10-3 and TRBJ1-1; TRBD1 aligns across 9 bases. This CDR3 has 14 amino acids. The germline CDR1 and CDR2 sequences are ENHRY and SYGVKD. V shed 5 bases, J shed 5 bases, and the junction held 6 bases outside the gene matches. The DNA of the CDR3 is TGTGCCATCAGTAAGCCGGGACAGGGAACTGAAGCTTTCTTT. Its protein is CAISKPGQGTEAFF.

In DNA form, the CDR3 reads TGTGCCAGCAGTTACTCGAAGGGACTATTCGACGAGCAGTACTTC. Its protein product is CASSYSKGLFDEQYF. This chain uses TRBV6-6 with TRBJ2-7; 7 bases line up with TRBD2. The V segment lost 0 bases and the J segment 5 bases; nucleotides outside the gene matches: 7. The CDR3 runs to 15 residues. Per germline, CDR1 MNHNY and CDR2 SVGAGI (reference sequence).

This clone was seen only once. V and J are TRBV7-3 and TRBJ2-1; the match to TRBD1 covers 7 bases. The V and J ends lost 5 bases and 5 bases, in that order; junction bases with no gene match: 9. The CDR3 has 15 residues. Germline V CDR1 and CDR2: SGHTA, FQGTGA. CDR3 sequence: CASSPRDSGDNEQFF. The CDR3 coding sequence is TGTGCCAGCAGCCCCCGGGACAGCGGAGACAATGAGCAGTTCTTC.

This chain uses TRBV19 with TRBJ1-5; D is unclear. The CDR3 totals 14 residues. Germline CDR1 is LNHDA and CDR2 is SQIVND (reference sequence). Deletions cut 4 bases from V and 4 bases from J, with 11 bases between. The CDR3 spells CASSTPGWNQPQHF. CDR3 nucleotide sequence: TGTGCCAGTAGTACCCCGGGGTGGAATCAGCCCCAGCATTTT.

CDR3 protein: CASSQEGRTGAYEQYF. CDR3 in DNA: TGTGCCAGCAGCCAAGAGGGGAGGACGGGGGCCTACGAGCAGTACTTC. V is TRBV4-2 and J is TRBJ2-7; the D gene is possibly TRBD2 (6 bases). The germline V gene encodes CDR1 LGHNA and CDR2 YNFKEQ. This CDR3 comprises 16 residues. V was shortened by 0 bases and J by 2 bases, with 14 bases between the two germline ends.

V usage is TRBV5-5 and J usage is TRBJ1-2; D ambiguous. The length of the CDR3 is 14 residues. Trimming took off 1 base at V and 1 base at J, with 8 bases between the two ends. Germline assignment: CDR1 SGHKS and CDR2 YYEKEE (reference sequence). CDR3 nucleotides: TGTGCCAGCAGCTTGCTGGAACTTAACTATGGCTACACCTTC. This translates into CASSLLELNYGYTF.

The CDR3 coding sequence is TGTGCCTGGAGCCCCCTTACTGAAGCTTTCTTT. Translating it yields CAWSPLTEAFF. V is TRBV30 and J is TRBJ1-1; no firm D call. Germline-derived CDR1 and CDR2 are GTSNPN and SVGIG (reference sequence). The V end lost 3 bases, the J end lost 5 bases, and 7 bases lay between the germline ends. CDR3 length: 11 amino acids.

Of note for this clone: The identical CDR3 is also encoded by other nucleotide sequences in the sample. The chain is built from TRBV5-1 and TRBJ2-5; D possibly matches TRBD1 or TRBD2 (6 bases each). CDR3 length: 15 residues. Germline V lookup: CDR1 SGHRS, CDR2 YFSETQ. Trimming stripped 2 bases from V and 2 bases from J, with 13 bases between. The CDR3: CASSLQGGAQETQYF. The CDR3 coding sequence is TGCGCCAGCAGCTTACAGGGAGGAGCACAAGAGACCCAGTACTTC.

The J gene is TRBJ2-2, the V gene TRBV4-2, with TRBD2 matching over 13 bases. Germline V gene sequence: CDR1 LGHNA, CDR2 YNFKEQ. The junction had 4 bases not matched to a gene; V was cut back by 2 bases and J by 7 bases. The length of the CDR3 is 16 residues. CDR3 nucleotide sequence: TGTGCCAGCAGCCAACCCCGGACTAGCGGGAGCGGGGAGCTGTTTTTT. This sequence encodes CASSQPRTSGSGELFF.